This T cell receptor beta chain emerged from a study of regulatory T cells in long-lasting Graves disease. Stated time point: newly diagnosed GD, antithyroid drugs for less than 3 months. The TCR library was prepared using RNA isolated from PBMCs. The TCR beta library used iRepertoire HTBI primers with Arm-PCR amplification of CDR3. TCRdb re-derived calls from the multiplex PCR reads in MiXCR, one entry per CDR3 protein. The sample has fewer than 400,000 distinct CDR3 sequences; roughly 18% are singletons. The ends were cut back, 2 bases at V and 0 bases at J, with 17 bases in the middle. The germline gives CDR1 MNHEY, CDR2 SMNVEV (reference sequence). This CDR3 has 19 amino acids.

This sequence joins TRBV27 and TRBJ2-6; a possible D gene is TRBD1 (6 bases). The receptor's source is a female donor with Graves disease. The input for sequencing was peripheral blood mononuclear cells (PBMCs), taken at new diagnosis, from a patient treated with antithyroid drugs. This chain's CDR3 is CASSLSLDSRLSGANVLTF. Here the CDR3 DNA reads TGTGCCAGCAGTTTAAGCCTGGACAGCCGCCTCTCTGGGGCCAACGTCCTGACTTTC. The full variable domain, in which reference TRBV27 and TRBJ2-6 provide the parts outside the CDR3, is EAQVTQNPRYLITVTGKKLTVTCSQNMNHEYMSWYRQDPGLGLRQIYYSMNVEVTDKGDVPEGYKVSRKEKRNFPLILESPSPNQTSLYFCASSLSLDSRLSGANVLTFGAGSRLTVL.